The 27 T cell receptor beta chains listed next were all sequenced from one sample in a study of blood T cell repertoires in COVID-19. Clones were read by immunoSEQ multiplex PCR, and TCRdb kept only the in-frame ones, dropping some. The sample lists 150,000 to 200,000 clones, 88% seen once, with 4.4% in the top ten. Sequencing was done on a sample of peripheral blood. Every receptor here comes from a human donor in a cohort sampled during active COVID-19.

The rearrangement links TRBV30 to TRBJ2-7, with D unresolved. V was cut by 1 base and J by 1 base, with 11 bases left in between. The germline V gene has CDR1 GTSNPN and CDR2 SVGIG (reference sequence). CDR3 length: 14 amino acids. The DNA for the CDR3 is TGTGCCTGGAGTGGTGGTGGAGATTCCTACGAGCAGTACTTC. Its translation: CAWSGGGDSYEQYF.

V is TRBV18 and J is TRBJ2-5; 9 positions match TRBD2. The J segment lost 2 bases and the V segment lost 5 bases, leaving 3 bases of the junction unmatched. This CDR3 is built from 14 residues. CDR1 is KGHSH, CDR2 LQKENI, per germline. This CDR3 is CASSIAGVQETQYF. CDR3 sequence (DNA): TGTGCCAGCTCAATAGCGGGAGTACAAGAGACCCAGTACTTC.

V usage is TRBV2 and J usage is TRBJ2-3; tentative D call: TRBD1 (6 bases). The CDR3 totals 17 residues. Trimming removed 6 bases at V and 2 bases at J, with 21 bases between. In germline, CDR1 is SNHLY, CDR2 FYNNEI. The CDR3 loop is CASRATGYTSSTDTQYF. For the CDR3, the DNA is TGTGCCAGCAGAGCTACAGGGTATACCTCCTCCACAGATACGCAGTATTTT. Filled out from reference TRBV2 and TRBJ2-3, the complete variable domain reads EPEVTQTPSHQVTQMGQEVILRCVPISNHLYFYWYRQILGQKVEFLVSFYNNEISEKSEIFDDQFSVERPDGSNFTLKIRSTKLEDSAMYFCASRATGYTSSTDTQYFGPGTRLTVL.

CDR3 loop: CASSFFGGLDTEAFF. The CDR3 bases are TGTGCCAGCAGTTTTTTCGGGGGGCTCGACACTGAAGCTTTCTTT. This chain uses TRBV27 with TRBJ1-1; D perhaps matches TRBD1 (6 bases). Germline loops: CDR1 MNHEY, CDR2 SMNVEV (reference sequence). CDR3 length: 15 residues. The V end lost 3 bases, the J end lost 3 bases, and 14 bases lay between the germline ends.

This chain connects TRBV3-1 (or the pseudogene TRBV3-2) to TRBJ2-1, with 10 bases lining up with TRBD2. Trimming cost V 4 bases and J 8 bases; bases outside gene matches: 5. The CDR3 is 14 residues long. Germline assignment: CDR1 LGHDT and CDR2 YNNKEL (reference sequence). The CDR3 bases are TGTGCCAGCAGCCCAGGGGGACTAGCGCATGAGCAGTTCTTC. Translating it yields CASSPGGLAHEQFF.

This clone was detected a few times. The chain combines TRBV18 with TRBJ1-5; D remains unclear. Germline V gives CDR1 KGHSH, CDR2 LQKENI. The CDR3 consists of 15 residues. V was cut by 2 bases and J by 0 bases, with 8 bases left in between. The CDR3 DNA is TGTGCCAGCTCACCAGAGTCTAATAGCAATCAGCCCCAGCATTTT. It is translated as CASSPESNSNQPQHF.

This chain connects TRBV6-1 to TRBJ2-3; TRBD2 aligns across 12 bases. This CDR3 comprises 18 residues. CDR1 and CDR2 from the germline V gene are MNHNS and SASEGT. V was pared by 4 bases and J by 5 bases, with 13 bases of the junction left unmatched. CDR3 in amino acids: CASSGVDWTSGAGDTQYF. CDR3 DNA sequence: TGTGCCAGCAGTGGGGTGGACTGGACTAGCGGGGCTGGAGATACGCAGTATTTT.

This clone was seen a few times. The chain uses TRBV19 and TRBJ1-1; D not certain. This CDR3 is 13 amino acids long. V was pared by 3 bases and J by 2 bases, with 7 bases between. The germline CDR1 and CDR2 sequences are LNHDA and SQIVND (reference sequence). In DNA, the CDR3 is TGTGCCAGTAGTATGTACAGTAACACTGAAGCTTTCTTT. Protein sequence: CASSMYSNTEAFF.

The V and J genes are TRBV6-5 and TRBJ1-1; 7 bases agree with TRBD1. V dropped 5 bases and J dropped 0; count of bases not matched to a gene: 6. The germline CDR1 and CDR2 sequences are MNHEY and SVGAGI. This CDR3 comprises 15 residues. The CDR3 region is CASSPHTGVNTEAFF. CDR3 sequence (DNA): TGTGCCAGCAGTCCCCACACAGGGGTGAACACTGAAGCTTTCTTT.

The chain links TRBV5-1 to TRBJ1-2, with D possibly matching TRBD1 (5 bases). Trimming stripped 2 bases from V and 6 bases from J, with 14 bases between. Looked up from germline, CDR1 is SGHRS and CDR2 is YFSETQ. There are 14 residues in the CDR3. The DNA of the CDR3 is TGCGCCAGCAGCTTTACAGGTCTGGGCGATGGCTACACCTTC. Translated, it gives CASSFTGLGDGYTF.

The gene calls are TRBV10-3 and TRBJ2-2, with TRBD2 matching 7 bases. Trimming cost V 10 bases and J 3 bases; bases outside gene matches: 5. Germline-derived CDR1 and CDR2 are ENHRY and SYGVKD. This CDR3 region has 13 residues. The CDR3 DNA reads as TGTGCCAGTAGCGGGCGGGACACCGGGGAGCTGTTTTTT. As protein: CASSGRDTGELFF.

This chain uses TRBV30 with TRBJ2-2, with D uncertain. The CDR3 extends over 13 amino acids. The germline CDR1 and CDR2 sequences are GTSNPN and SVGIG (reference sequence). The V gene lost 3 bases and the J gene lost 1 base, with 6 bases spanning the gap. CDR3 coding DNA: TGTGCCTGGAGCCCAGGGAACACCGGGGAGCTGTTTTTT. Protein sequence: CAWSPGNTGELFF.

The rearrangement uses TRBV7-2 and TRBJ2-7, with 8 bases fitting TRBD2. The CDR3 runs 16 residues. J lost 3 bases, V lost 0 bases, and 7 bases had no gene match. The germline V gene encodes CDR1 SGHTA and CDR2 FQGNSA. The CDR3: CASSLAGSGGIYEQYF. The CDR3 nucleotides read TGTGCCAGCAGCTTAGCCGGGTCGGGGGGGATCTACGAGCAGTACTTC.

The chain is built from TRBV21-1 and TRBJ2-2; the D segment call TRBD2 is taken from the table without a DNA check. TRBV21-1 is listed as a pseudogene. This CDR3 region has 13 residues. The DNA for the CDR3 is TGTGCCAGCATCCTTACTTGTATCGGGGAGCTGTTTTTT. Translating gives CASILTCIGELFF.

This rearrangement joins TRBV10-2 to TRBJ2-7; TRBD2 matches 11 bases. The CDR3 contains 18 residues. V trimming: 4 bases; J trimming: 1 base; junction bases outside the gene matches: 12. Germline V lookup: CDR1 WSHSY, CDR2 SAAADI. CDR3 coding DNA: TGCGCCAGCAGTGGAGGAGGGACCGGGACTAGCGGATCCTACGAGCAGTACTTC. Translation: CASSGGGTGTSGSYEQYF.

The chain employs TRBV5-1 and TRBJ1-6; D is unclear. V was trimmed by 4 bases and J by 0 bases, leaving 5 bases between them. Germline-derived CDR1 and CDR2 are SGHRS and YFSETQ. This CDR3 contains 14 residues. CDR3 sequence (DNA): TGCGCCAGCAGCGGGAGCTCCTATAATTCACCCCTCCACTTT. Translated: CASSGSSYNSPLHF.

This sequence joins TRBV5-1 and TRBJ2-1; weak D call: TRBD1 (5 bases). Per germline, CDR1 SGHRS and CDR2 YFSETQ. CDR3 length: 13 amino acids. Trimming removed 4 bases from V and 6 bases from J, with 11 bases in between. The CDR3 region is CASSALDSNEQFF. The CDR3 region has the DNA TGCGCCAGCAGCGCGCTCGACAGCAATGAGCAGTTCTTC.

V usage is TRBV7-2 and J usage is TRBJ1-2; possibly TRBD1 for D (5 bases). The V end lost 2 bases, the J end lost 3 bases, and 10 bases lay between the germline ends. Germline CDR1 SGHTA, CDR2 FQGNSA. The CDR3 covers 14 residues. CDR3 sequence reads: CASSLKRGDYGYTF. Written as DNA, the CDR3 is TGTGCCAGCAGCTTAAAAAGGGGCGACTATGGCTACACCTTC. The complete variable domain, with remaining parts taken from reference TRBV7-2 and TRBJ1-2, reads GAGVSQSPSNKVTEKGKDVELRCDPISGHTALYWYRQSLGQGLEFLIYFQGNSAPDKSGLPSDRFSAERTGGSVSTLTIQRTQQEDSAVYLCASSLKRGDYGYTFGSGTRLTVV.

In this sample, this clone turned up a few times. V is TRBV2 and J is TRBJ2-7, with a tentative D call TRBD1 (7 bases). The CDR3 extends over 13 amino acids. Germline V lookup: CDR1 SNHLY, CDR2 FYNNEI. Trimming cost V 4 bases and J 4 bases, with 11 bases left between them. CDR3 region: CASSGQGGYEQYF. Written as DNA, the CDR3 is TGTGCCAGCAGTGGACAGGGAGGTTACGAGCAGTACTTC.

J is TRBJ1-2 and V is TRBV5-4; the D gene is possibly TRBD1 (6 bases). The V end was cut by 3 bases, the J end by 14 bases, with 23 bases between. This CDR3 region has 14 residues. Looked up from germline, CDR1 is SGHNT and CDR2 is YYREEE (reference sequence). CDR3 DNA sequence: TGTGCCAGCAGCTCACTTCAAGAGCAGGGGACCGAGACCTTC. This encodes CASSSLQEQGTETF.

The CDR3 reads CASSLRQGGETQYF. Written as DNA, the CDR3 is TGTGCCAGCTCACTCCGACAGGGAGGAGAGACCCAGTACTTC. The chain links TRBV18 to TRBJ2-5, with D possibly being TRBD1 (7 bases). Germline V gene sequence: CDR1 KGHSH, CDR2 LQKENI. CDR3 length: 14 residues. Trimming stripped 4 bases from V and 4 bases from J, with 13 bases between. Complete variable domain (other parts from reference TRBV18 and TRBJ2-5): NAGVMQNPRHLVRRRGQEARLRCSPMKGHSHVYWYRQLPEEGLKFMVYLQKENIIDESGMPKERFSAEFPKEGPSILRIQQVVRGDSAAYFCASSLRQGGETQYFGPGTRLLVL.

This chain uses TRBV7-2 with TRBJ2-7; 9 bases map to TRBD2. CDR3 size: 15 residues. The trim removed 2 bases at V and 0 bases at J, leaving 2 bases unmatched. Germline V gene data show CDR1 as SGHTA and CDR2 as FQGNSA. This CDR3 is CASSLSSGVSYEQYF. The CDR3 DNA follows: TGTGCCAGCAGCTTATCTAGCGGGGTCTCCTACGAGCAGTACTTC. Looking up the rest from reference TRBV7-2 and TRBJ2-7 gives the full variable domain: GAGVSQSPSNKVTEKGKDVELRCDPISGHTALYWYRQSLGQGLEFLIYFQGNSAPDKSGLPSDRFSAERTGGSVSTLTIQRTQQEDSAVYLCASSLSSGVSYEQYFGPGTRLTVT.

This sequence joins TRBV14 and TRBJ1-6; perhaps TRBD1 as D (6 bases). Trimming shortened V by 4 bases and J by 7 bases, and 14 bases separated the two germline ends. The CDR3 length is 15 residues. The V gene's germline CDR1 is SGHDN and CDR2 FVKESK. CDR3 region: CASSRRTGQNSPLHF. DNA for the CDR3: TGTGCCAGCAGCCGCCGAACAGGACAGAATTCACCCCTCCACTTT.

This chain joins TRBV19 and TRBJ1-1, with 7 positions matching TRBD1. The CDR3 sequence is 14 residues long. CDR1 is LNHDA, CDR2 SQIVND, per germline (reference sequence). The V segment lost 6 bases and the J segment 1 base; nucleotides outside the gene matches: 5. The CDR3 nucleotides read TGTGCCAGTAGGCTGACAGGGCGGAACACTGAAGCTTTCTTT. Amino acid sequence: CASRLTGRNTEAFF.

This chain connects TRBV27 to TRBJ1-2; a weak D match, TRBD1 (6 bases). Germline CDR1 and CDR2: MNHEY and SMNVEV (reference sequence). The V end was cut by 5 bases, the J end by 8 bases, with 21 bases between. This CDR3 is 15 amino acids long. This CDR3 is CASSLLAGEMYGYTF. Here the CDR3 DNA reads TGTGCCAGCAGTCTCTTGGCAGGGGAAATGTACGGCTACACCTTC.

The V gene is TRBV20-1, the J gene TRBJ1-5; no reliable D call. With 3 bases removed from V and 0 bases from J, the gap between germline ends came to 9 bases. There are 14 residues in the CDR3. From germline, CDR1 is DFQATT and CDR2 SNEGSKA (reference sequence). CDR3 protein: CSASSGNSNQPQHF. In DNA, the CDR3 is TGCAGTGCTAGTTCGGGAAATAGCAATCAGCCCCAGCATTTT.

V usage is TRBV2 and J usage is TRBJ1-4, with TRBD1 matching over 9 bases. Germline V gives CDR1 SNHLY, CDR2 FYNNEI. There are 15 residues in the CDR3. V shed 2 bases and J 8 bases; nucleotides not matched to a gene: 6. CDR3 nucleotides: TGTGCCAGCAGTGAATACGGGACAGGGAAAGAAAAACTGTTTTTT. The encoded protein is CASSEYGTGKEKLFF.